This T cell receptor (beta chain) was profiled in a study of long-term antiretroviral therapy in people with HIV. Every specimen provided about 0.9-11 million cryopreserved PBMC before DNA extraction took place. A v3.0 immunoSEQ assay was performed at survey level. Profiling relied on immunoSEQ multiplex PCR, and the TCRdb table lists in-frame clones only, not all of them. The table has 15,000 to 20,000 clones, roughly 80% seen once; the top ten hold roughly 14%. The CDR3 is made up of 13 amino acids. The V end was cut by 3 bases, the J end by 12 bases, with 16 bases between. The V gene's germline CDR1 is SGHTA and CDR2 FQGNSA.

The origin of this receptor is a man aged 25 to 40 with HIV. Sequenced here: unsorted PBMCs, sampled 2.1 years before starting antiretroviral therapy. This sequence joins TRBV7-2 and TRBJ2-3; D is unclear. In DNA, the CDR3 is TGTGCCAGCAGCTTCAAATCGTTAGGTTATCAGTATTTT. Protein sequence: CASSFKSLGYQYF.